This T cell receptor beta chain stems from a study of T cell repertoires in cytomegalovirus infection. At the level of the study: CMV infection plus the matching HLA type was flagged by public TCR beta signatures. Study-level points and caveats: CMV carriers having the relevant HLA were flagged by cumulative public TCR beta family frequency.

A few counts support this clonotype. Antigen specificity is unknown. The CDR3 extends over 15 amino acids. Looked up from germline, CDR1 is SGHVS and CDR2 is FNYEAQ. V was pared by 1 base and J by 7 bases, with 7 bases of the junction left unmatched. TCRdb redid the calling of the reads with MiXCR, one entry per CDR3 protein. The sample contains hundreds of thousands of distinct CDR3 sequences, 32% of which appear only once. The TCR originated in a human donor in good health (CMV status not recorded). Some clones in this sample may be carry-over from other donors' samples. This specimen was cultured CD8+ T cells from PBMCs, taken from culture after CMV antigen stimulation. The chain joins TRBV7-6 to TRBJ1-5, with 7 bases fitting TRBD1. The CDR3 DNA is TGTGCCAGCAGCTTAGGGGACACAGGGGCCCAGCCCCAGCATTTT. This sequence encodes CASSLGDTGAQPQHF.